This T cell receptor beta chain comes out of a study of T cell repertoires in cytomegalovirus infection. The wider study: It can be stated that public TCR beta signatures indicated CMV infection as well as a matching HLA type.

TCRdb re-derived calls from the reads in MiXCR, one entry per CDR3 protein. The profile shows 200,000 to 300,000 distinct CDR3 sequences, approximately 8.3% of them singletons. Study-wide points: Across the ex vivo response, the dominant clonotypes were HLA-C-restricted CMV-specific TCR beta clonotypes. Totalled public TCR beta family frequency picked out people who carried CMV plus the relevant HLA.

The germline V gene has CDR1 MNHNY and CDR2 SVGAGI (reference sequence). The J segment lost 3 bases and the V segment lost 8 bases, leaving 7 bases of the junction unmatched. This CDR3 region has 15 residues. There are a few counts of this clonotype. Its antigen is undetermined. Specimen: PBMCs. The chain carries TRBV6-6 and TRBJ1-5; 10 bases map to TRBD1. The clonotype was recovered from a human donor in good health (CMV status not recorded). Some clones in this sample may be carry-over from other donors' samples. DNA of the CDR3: TGTGCCAGCGGTCGGACAGGGGGACCCAATCAGCCCCAGCATTTT. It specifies CASGRTGGPNQPQHF.